This is a list of T cell receptor beta chains from one sample in a study of shared clonotypes between healthy human individuals. Clones were read by immunoSEQ multiplex PCR, and TCRdb kept only the in-frame ones, dropping some. The sample lists over 2 million clones, about 95% occurring once. Input material: naive CD4+ T cells sorted from blood. The receptors here all came from a man aged 18 to 29 in good health. Each CDR3 is given with its conserved first and last residue. A D gene is named only where the DNA matches it firmly. Only part of the rows carry a size: once, few, many, or a class if the clone is expanded.

v_call	d_call	j_call	clone_size	cdr3_aa	cdr3_nt
TRBV5-4	TRBD2	TRBJ2-1	.	CASSGLAASSYNEQFF	TGTGCCAGCAGCGGGCTAGCGGCAAGCTCCTACAATGAGCAGTTCTTC
TRBV30	.	TRBJ2-7	.	CACAFRAPTARYEQYF	TGTGCCTGTGCGTTCAGGGCACCAACGGCCAGATACGAGCAGTACTTC
TRBV5-5	.	TRBJ1-2	.	CASSPVGTGYTF	TGTGCCAGCAGCCCGGTAGGGACAGGCTACACCTTC
TRBV10-3	TRBD1	TRBJ1-2	once	CAITRDRSYYGYTF	TGTGCCATCACCCGGGACAGGTCTTACTATGGCTACACCTTC
TRBV5-1	.	TRBJ1-4	.	CASNDATNEKLFF	TGCGCCAGCAATGATGCAACTAATGAAAAACTGTTTTTT
TRBV19	.	TRBJ2-7	.	CASSRGQLYEQYF	TGTGCCAGTAGCCGAGGACAGCTCTACGAGCAGTACTTC
TRBV6-6	.	TRBJ1-2	.	CASSYSTAGFYGYTF	TGTGCCAGCAGTTACTCGACCGCAGGGTTCTATGGCTACACCTTC
TRBV20-1	.	TRBJ2-3	.	CSAKGPDTQYF	TGCAGTGCAAAGGGTCCAGATACGCAGTATTTT
TRBV27	TRBD1	TRBJ1-1	once	CASSPRQGYTEAFF	TGTGCCAGCAGTCCCCGACAGGGGTACACTGAAGCTTTCTTT
TRBV9	TRBD1	TRBJ2-3	.	CASSTKTGGISTDTQYF	TGTGCCAGCAGCACAAAGACAGGGGGCATCAGCACAGATACGCAGTATTTT
TRBV4-1	.	TRBJ2-2	.	CASSPGVAKATGELFF	TGCGCCAGCAGCCCTGGGGTGGCTAAGGCCACCGGGGAGCTGTTTTTT
TRBV19	TRBD2	TRBJ2-1	.	CASSIDRGGSVYNEQFF	TGTGCCAGTAGTATAGATCGTGGCGGGAGTGTTTACAATGAGCAGTTCTTC
TRBV7-2	TRBD2	TRBJ2-2	.	CASSSSGRYHGELFF	TGTGCCAGCAGCAGTAGCGGGAGATACCACGGGGAGCTGTTTTTT
TRBV2	.	TRBJ2-2	.	CASTGTPNTGELFF	TGTGCCAGCACCGGGACACCGAACACCGGGGAGCTGTTTTTT
TRBV7-2	TRBD2	TRBJ2-1	.	CASSLVGLAGGYNEQFF	TGTGCCAGCAGCTTAGTCGGACTAGCGGGAGGCTACAATGAGCAGTTCTTC
TRBV28	TRBD2	TRBJ2-7	once	CASSLYVTSGEHEQYF	TGTGCCAGCAGTTTATATGTGACTAGCGGGGAACACGAGCAGTACTTC
TRBV6-6	.	TRBJ1-1	.	CASSALDGRNTEAFF	TGTGCCAGCAGTGCGTTGGACGGTAGGAACACTGAAGCTTTCTTT
TRBV6-6	TRBD1	TRBJ2-1	once	CASSPTGGNWNEQFF	TGTGCCAGCAGTCCGACAGGGGGTAATTGGAATGAGCAGTTCTTC
TRBV6-6	.	TRBJ2-1	.	CASSPSDRFPYNEQFF	TGTGCCAGCAGCCCCAGCGACAGATTCCCCTACAATGAGCAGTTCTTC
TRBV27	.	TRBJ2-4	.	CASSLSGAPSENIQYF	TGTGCCAGCAGTTTATCCGGGGCCCCGAGTGAAAACATTCAGTACTTC
TRBV27	.	TRBJ1-5	.	CASSFGTLGQPQHF	TGTGCCAGCAGTTTTGGGACTCTCGGGCAGCCCCAGCATTTT
TRBV6-5	TRBD1	TRBJ2-2	.	CASSPPGQDTGELFF	TGTGCCAGCAGTCCCCCCGGACAGGACACCGGGGAGCTGTTTTTT
TRBV19	.	TRBJ1-1	.	CASSIRNYAGPNTEAFF	TGTGCCAGTAGTATAAGGAACTATGCAGGACCGAACACTGAAGCTTTCTTT
TRBV28	.	TRBJ2-3	once	CASSSGLLDTQYF	TGTGCCAGCAGTTCGGGGTTGCTCGATACGCAGTATTTT
TRBV7-9	.	TRBJ2-5	.	CASSLEFGETQYF	TGTGCCAGCAGCTTAGAATTCGGGGAGACCCAGTACTTC
TRBV7-9	.	TRBJ1-3	.	CASSLDPRLSGNTIYF	TGTGCCAGCAGCTTAGATCCGAGACTCTCTGGAAACACCATATATTTT
TRBV5-1	.	TRBJ2-5	.	CASSWGVQETQYF	TGCGCCAGCAGCTGGGGAGTACAAGAGACCCAGTACTTC
TRBV4-3	.	TRBJ2-7	.	CASSQEGSYEQYF	TGCGCCAGCAGCCAAGAAGGCTCCTACGAGCAGTACTTC
TRBV4-3	.	TRBJ2-6	.	CASSQEGAGLSGANVLTF	TGCGCCAGCAGCCAAGAAGGGGCAGGCCTCTCTGGGGCCAACGTCCTGACTTTC
TRBV18	.	TRBJ1-2	.	CASSRLQGADYGYTF	TGTGCCAGCTCACGACTTCAGGGTGCCGACTATGGCTACACCTTC
TRBV6-1	.	TRBJ1-6	.	CASREGRAWSYNSPLHF	TGTGCCAGCAGGGAAGGCAGGGCATGGTCCTATAATTCACCCCTCCACTTT
TRBV20-1	.	TRBJ2-3	.	CSAELDTQYF	TGCAGTGCCGAGTTAGATACGCAGTATTTT
TRBV27	.	TRBJ2-2	.	CASRSLVNTGELFF	TGTGCCAGCAGATCGCTGGTAAACACCGGGGAGCTGTTTTTT
TRBV5-6	.	TRBJ2-7	.	CASSLGRAFAYEQYF	TGTGCCAGCAGCTTGGGCCGGGCCTTCGCCTACGAGCAGTACTTC
TRBV7-6	TRBD1	TRBJ1-3	.	CASSTSYRGPGRNTIYF	TGTGCCAGCAGCACCTCATACAGGGGCCCAGGGCGAAACACCATATATTTT
TRBV28	.	TRBJ1-2	.	CASSRDSLSSYGYTF	TGTGCCAGCAGTAGAGACAGCCTGTCTTCCTATGGCTACACCTTC
TRBV5-4	TRBD2	TRBJ2-1	.	CASSLAGREHSDEQFF	TGTGCCAGCAGCTTGGCGGGGCGGGAGCATTCGGATGAGCAGTTCTTC
TRBV30	TRBD2	TRBJ2-7	.	CAWSEMRLADFPKDEQYF	TGTGCCTGGAGTGAAATGAGACTAGCGGACTTCCCAAAAGACGAGCAGTACTTC
TRBV4-1	TRBD2	TRBJ2-2	.	CASSQIAGEVSGELFF	TGCGCCAGCAGCCAAATAGCGGGGGAGGTCTCCGGGGAGCTGTTTTTT
TRBV7-2	.	TRBJ1-6	.	CASSQTGYNSPLHF	TGTGCCAGCAGCCAAACAGGGTATAATTCACCCCTCCACTTT
TRBV2	TRBD1	TRBJ1-4	.	CASSATGGFGEKLFF	TGTGCCAGCAGTGCAACAGGGGGCTTTGGGGAAAAACTGTTTTTT
TRBV11-2	TRBD1	TRBJ1-2	.	CASSAQRGQGDYGYTF	TGTGCCAGCAGCGCCCAGCGGGGACAGGGGGACTATGGCTACACCTTC
TRBV5-6	TRBD1	TRBJ2-5	.	CASSFLGQGQETQYF	TGTGCCAGCAGCTTTCTTGGACAGGGTCAAGAGACCCAGTACTTC
TRBV5-1	.	TRBJ2-7	.	CASSQQGGFGYEQYF	TGCGCCAGCAGCCAACAGGGAGGGTTTGGCTACGAGCAGTACTTC
TRBV7-9	TRBD1	TRBJ2-1	.	CASSTQQGSSYNEQFF	TGTGCCAGCAGCACCCAACAGGGGAGCTCCTACAATGAGCAGTTCTTC
TRBV5-1	.	TRBJ2-7	.	CASSLDHPNLNEQYF	TGCGCCAGCAGCTTGGATCACCCGAATCTCAACGAGCAGTACTTC
TRBV11-2	.	TRBJ2-1	once	CASSLVLDRDEQFF	TGTGCCAGCAGCTTAGTACTAGATAGGGATGAGCAGTTCTTC
TRBV5-8	.	TRBJ1-2	.	CASSLGRAANSNIGYTF	TGTGCCAGCAGCTTGGGGAGGGCGGCAAACTCGAACATTGGCTACACCTTC
TRBV11-2	.	TRBJ1-2	.	CASSSGWAHGYTF	TGTGCCAGCAGCTCAGGGTGGGCCCATGGCTACACCTTC
TRBV5-6	.	TRBJ2-1	.	CASSSAGTPYNEQFF	TGTGCCAGCAGTTCGGCTGGGACTCCTTACAATGAGCAGTTCTTC